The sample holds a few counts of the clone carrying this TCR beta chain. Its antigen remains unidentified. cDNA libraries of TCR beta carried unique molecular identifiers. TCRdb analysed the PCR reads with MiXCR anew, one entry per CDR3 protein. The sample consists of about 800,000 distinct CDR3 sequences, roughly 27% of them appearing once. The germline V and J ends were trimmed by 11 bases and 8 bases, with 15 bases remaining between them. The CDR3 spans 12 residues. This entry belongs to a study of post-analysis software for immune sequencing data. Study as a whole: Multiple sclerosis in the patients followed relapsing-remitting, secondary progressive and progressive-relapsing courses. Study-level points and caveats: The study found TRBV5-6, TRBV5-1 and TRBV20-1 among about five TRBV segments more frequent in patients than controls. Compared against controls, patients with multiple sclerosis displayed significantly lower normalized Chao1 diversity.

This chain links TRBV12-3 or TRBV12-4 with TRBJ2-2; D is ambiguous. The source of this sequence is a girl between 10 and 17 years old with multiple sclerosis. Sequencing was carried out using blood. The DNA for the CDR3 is TGTGCCTCCCAGATGGGCGTGGGGGAGCTGTTTTTT. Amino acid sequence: CASQMGVGELFF.